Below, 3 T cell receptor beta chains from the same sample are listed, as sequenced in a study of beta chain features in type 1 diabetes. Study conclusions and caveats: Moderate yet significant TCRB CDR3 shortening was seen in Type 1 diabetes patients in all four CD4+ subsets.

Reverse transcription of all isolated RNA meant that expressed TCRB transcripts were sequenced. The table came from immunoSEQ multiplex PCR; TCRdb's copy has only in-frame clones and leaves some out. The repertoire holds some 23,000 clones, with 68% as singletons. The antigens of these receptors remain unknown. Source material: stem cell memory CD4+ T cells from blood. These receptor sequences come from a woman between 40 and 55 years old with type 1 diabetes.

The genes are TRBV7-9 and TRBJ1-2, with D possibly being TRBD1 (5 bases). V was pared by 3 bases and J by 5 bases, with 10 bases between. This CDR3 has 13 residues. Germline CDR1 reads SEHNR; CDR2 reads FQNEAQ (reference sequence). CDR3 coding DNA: TGTGCCAGCAGCTTTGGCAGGGCGTATGGCTACACCTTC. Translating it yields CASSFGRAYGYTF. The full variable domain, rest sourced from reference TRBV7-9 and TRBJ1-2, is DTGVSQNPRHKITKRGQNVTFRCDPISEHNRLYWYRQTLGQGPEFLTYFQNEAQLEKSRLLSDRFSAERPKGSFSTLEIQRTEQGDSAMYLCASSFGRAYGYTFGSGTRLTVV.

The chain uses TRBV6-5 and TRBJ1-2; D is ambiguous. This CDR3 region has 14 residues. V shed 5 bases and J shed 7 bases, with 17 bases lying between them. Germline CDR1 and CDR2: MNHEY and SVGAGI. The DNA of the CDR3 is TGTGCCAGCAGTCCCAGAAGCGCTGGGTCTGGCTACACCTTC. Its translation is CASSPRSAGSGYTF.

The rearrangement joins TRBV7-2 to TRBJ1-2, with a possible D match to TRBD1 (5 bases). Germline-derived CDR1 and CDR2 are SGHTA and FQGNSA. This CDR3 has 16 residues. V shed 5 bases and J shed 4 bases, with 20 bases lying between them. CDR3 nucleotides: TGTGCCAGCAGCCCGGAGATACTTGACAGAATCTATGGCTACACCTTC. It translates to CASSPEILDRIYGYTF.